The 21 T cell receptor beta chains below were found in one sample sequenced in a study of blood T cell repertoires in COVID-19. This table comes from immunoSEQ multiplex PCR, and its TCRdb copy is limited to in-frame clones, with some not included. The sample carries some 150,000 clones, roughly 84% recorded once. The sample consisted of peripheral blood. The receptors stem from a human donor in a cohort sampled during active COVID-19.

The chain carries TRBV11-3 and TRBJ2-5; 8 bases are shared with TRBD2. Germline V gene data show CDR1 as SGHNT and CDR2 as YENEEA. V trimming: 1 base; J trimming: 0 bases; junction bases outside the gene matches: 7. This CDR3 contains 17 residues. The CDR3 coding sequence is TGTGCCAGCAGCTTAGGACTAGCGACCTCGTACCAAGAGACCCAGTACTTC. Its protein product is CASSLGLATSYQETQYF.

This sequence joins TRBV7-2 and TRBJ2-1; 7 nucleotides match TRBD1. The CDR3 contains 15 residues. Germline CDR1 and CDR2: SGHTA and FQGNSA. Trimming at V came to 5 bases and at J to 0 bases, leaving 4 bases not matched to a gene. The CDR3 is CASSQQGFSYNEQFF. CDR3 bases: TGTGCCAGCAGCCAACAGGGGTTCTCCTACAATGAGCAGTTCTTC.

The V gene is TRBV19, the J gene TRBJ1-5, with D possibly TRBD1 on 5 matching bases. CDR3 size: 15 residues. The V end lost 7 bases, the J end lost 4 bases, and 17 bases lay between the germline ends. Germline CDR1 and CDR2: LNHDA and SQIVND (reference sequence). The CDR3 bases are TGTGCCAGTAAAGTACCCCAGGGCCCGAATCAGCCCCAGCATTTT. Translating gives CASKVPQGPNQPQHF.

This clone appeared once. The V gene is TRBV5-1, the J gene TRBJ2-3; weak D call: TRBD1 (5 bases). The germline CDR1 and CDR2 sequences are SGHRS and YFSETQ. CDR3 length: 14 residues. Deletions cut 0 bases from V and 0 bases from J, with 5 bases between. The chain's CDR3 is CASSLEGSTDTQYF. In DNA, the CDR3 is TGCGCCAGCAGCTTGGAGGGGAGCACAGATACGCAGTATTTT.

The V gene is TRBV18, the J gene TRBJ2-1; weak D call: TRBD1 (5 bases). CDR1 and CDR2 from the germline V gene are KGHSH and LQKENI. The CDR3 has 16 residues. Trimming removed 1 base at V and 9 bases at J, with 19 bases between. The CDR3 DNA follows: TGTGCCAGCTCACCACGGCCGCAGGGCATCGGTAGTGAGCAGTTCTTC. This sequence encodes CASSPRPQGIGSEQFF. Full variable domain (outside the CDR3, taken from reference TRBV18 and TRBJ2-1): NAGVMQNPRHLVRRRGQEARLRCSPMKGHSHVYWYRQLPEEGLKFMVYLQKENIIDESGMPKERFSAEFPKEGPSILRIQQVVRGDSAAYFCASSPRPQGIGSEQFFGPGTRLTVL.

The chain recombines TRBV5-1 with TRBJ2-3; 10 nucleotides agree with TRBD1. CDR1 SGHRS and CDR2 YFSETQ come from the germline V gene. This CDR3 region has 16 residues. V was pared by 3 bases and J by 2 bases, with 6 bases of the junction left unmatched. The CDR3 DNA reads TGCGCCAGCAGCTACGGGACAGGGGCCTCCACAGATACGCAGTATTTT. Translated, it gives CASSYGTGASTDTQYF.

V gene TRBV5-1 combines with J gene TRBJ2-7, with 7 bases lining up with TRBD1. Germline V gene lookup returns CDR1 SGHRS and CDR2 YFSETQ. Unmatched junction bases numbered 7, after V lost 3 bases and J lost 1 base. The CDR3 is 15 residues long. The CDR3 here is CASSSRGTASYEQYF. CDR3 bases: TGCGCCAGCAGCTCGAGGGGGACAGCTTCCTACGAGCAGTACTTC.

The chain employs TRBV2 and TRBJ2-1; D call uncertain. The length of the CDR3 is 13 residues. Germline-derived CDR1 and CDR2 are SNHLY and FYNNEI. V was trimmed by 3 bases and J by 5 bases, leaving 8 bases between them. As DNA, the CDR3 is TGTGCCAGCAGTGAGTTCCAGAACAATGAGCAGTTCTTC. It codes for CASSEFQNNEQFF. The whole variable domain, remainder taken from reference TRBV2 and TRBJ2-1, is EPEVTQTPSHQVTQMGQEVILRCVPISNHLYFYWYRQILGQKVEFLVSFYNNEISEKSEIFDDQFSVERPDGSNFTLKIRSTKLEDSAMYFCASSEFQNNEQFFGPGTRLTVL.

The V gene is TRBV11-3, the J gene TRBJ2-1; 7 nucleotides align to TRBD2. V gave up 4 bases and J gave up 8 bases; unmatched junction bases: 11. In germline, CDR1 is SGHNT, CDR2 YENEEA. The CDR3 has 15 residues. The CDR3 here is CASSSIGGGDDEQFF. For the CDR3, the DNA is TGTGCCAGCAGCTCGATCGGCGGGGGAGACGATGAGCAGTTCTTC.

V usage is TRBV27 and J usage is TRBJ2-1, with 12 bases aligning to TRBD2. The CDR3 has 16 residues. CDR1 and CDR2 from the germline V gene are MNHEY and SMNVEV (reference sequence). V shed 4 bases, J shed 5 bases, and the junction held 6 bases outside the gene matches. The CDR3 region is CASSSLAGGRDNEQFF. CDR3 in DNA: TGTGCCAGCAGTTCCCTAGCGGGAGGGAGGGACAATGAGCAGTTCTTC.

The chain joins TRBV18 to TRBJ1-4, with 9 bases aligning to TRBD1. Germline-derived CDR1 and CDR2 are KGHSH and LQKENI. Unmatched junction bases numbered 13, after V lost 6 bases and J lost 5 bases. CDR3 length: 17 amino acids. The CDR3 is CASSPVTGGAGNEKLFF. CDR3 in DNA: TGTGCCAGCTCGCCGGTTACAGGGGGCGCGGGAAATGAAAAACTGTTTTTT.

This sequence joins TRBV18 and TRBJ1-1; TRBD1 is a possible D gene (6 bases). CDR3 size: 14 residues. The V gene lost 2 bases and the J gene lost 3 bases, with 10 bases spanning the gap. CDR1 KGHSH and CDR2 LQKENI come from the germline V gene. The DNA of the CDR3 is TGTGCCAGCTCACCAAACAGGGAGCACACTGAAGCTTTCTTT. It encodes CASSPNREHTEAFF. The complete variable domain, with remaining parts taken from reference TRBV18 and TRBJ1-1, reads NAGVMQNPRHLVRRRGQEARLRCSPMKGHSHVYWYRQLPEEGLKFMVYLQKENIIDESGMPKERFSAEFPKEGPSILRIQQVVRGDSAAYFCASSPNREHTEAFFGQGTRLTVV.

This chain joins TRBV27 and TRBJ1-1, with D tentatively TRBD1 (6 bases). The CDR3 sequence is 15 residues long. The V and J ends lost 6 bases and 3 bases respectively, with 17 bases between them. Germline loops: CDR1 MNHEY, CDR2 SMNVEV (reference sequence). The CDR3: CASSPRTGLDTEAFF. The CDR3 DNA sequence: TGTGCCAGCAGCCCCCGTACAGGGTTGGACACTGAAGCTTTCTTT.

This chain joins TRBV21-1 and TRBJ2-7; the tabulated D call, TRBD1, remains unverified against the DNA. TRBV21-1 is reported as a pseudogene. The CDR3 is made up of 15 amino acids. The CDR3 reads CASSSRDRGVYEQYF. The CDR3 DNA follows: TGTGCCAGCAGCAGCAGGGACAGGGGGGTCTACGAGCAGTACTTC.

This chain uses TRBV5-4 with TRBJ2-5, with TRBD2 identical over 7 bases. V gave up 0 bases and J gave up 4 bases; unmatched junction bases: 3. Germline CDR1 is SGHNT and CDR2 is YYREEE (reference sequence). CDR3 length: 14 amino acids. The CDR3 region is CASSLELALETQYF. CDR3 coding DNA: TGTGCCAGCAGCTTGGAACTAGCGTTAGAGACCCAGTACTTC.

This clone appeared a single time. The chain combines TRBV18 with TRBJ1-1; weak D call: TRBD1 (6 bases). V lost 6 bases to trimming and J lost 0 bases, with 11 bases between them. CDR3 length equals 14 residues. The germline gives CDR1 KGHSH, CDR2 LQKENI. CDR3 in DNA: TGTGCCAGCTCCCCTGGGGACATGAACACTGAAGCTTTCTTT. The encoded protein is CASSPGDMNTEAFF.

The V gene is TRBV7-9, the J gene TRBJ2-7, with 8 positions matching TRBD2. CDR1 is SEHNR and CDR2 is FQNEAQ in the germline V gene (reference sequence). The trim removed 5 bases at V and 3 bases at J, leaving 6 bases unmatched. The CDR3 extends over 14 amino acids. The DNA of the CDR3 is TGTGCCAGCAGCCCTCTACTAGCGGACTACGAGCAGTACGTC. Protein: CASSPLLADYEQYV.

This clone has only one observation. The rearrangement uses TRBV4-1 and TRBJ1-1, with TRBD1 matching 11 bases. The CDR3 consists of 16 residues. Unmatched junction bases numbered 11, after V lost 6 bases and J lost 5 bases. Germline-derived CDR1 and CDR2 are MGHRA and YSYEKL. Written as DNA, the CDR3 is TGCGCCAGCAGTCCACCACACGGGACAGGGGGAACTGAAGCTTTCTTT. It translates to CASSPPHGTGGTEAFF.

The gene calls are TRBV9 and TRBJ2-3; no firm D call. This CDR3 is 14 amino acids long. Trimming shortened V by 3 bases and J by 0 bases, and 8 bases separated the two germline ends. CDR1 SGDLS and CDR2 YYNGEE come from the germline V gene. The CDR3 region is CASSDSRSTDTQYF. CDR3 coding DNA: TGTGCCAGCAGCGACTCGCGCAGCACAGATACGCAGTATTTT.

This clone showed up just once. The chain links TRBV30 to TRBJ1-1, with D possibly being TRBD1 (5 bases). Trimming removed 8 bases from V and 5 bases from J, with 12 bases in between. The CDR3 is made up of 11 amino acids. Germline assignment: CDR1 GTSNPN and CDR2 SVGIG (reference sequence). CDR3 sequence reads: CARDSETEAFF. CDR3 bases: TGTGCCCGAGACAGCGAGACTGAAGCTTTCTTT. The full variable domain, rest sourced from reference TRBV30 and TRBJ1-1, is SQTIHQWPATLVQPVGSPLSLECTVEGTSNPNLYWYRQAAGRGLQLLFYSVGIGQISSEVPQNLSASRPQDRQFILSSKKLLLSDSGFYLCARDSETEAFFGQGTRLTVV.

This clone was seen more than once but under ten times. The CDR3 loop reads CAWNRGTNEKLFF. The CDR3 bases are TGTGCCTGGAACAGGGGGACTAATGAAAAACTGTTTTTT. V is TRBV30 and J is TRBJ1-4, with TRBD1 matching 8 bases. CDR1 is GTSNPN and CDR2 is SVGIG in the germline V gene (reference sequence). This CDR3 has 13 residues. Trimming at V came to 4 bases and at J to 2 bases, leaving 0 bases not matched to a gene.